These 8 T cell receptor beta chains share one sample of origin, sequenced in a study of control samples from healthy donors and cancer patients. Repertoires were generated with immunoSEQ multiplex PCR, while TCRdb's copy carries only in-frame clones and drops some. Here the sample spans about 170,000 clones, roughly 91% being singletons. Sequences were obtained from blood. Every receptor here comes from a woman in her thirties in good health.

The chain combines TRBV2 with TRBJ1-2; possibly TRBD1 for D (5 bases). Looked up from germline, CDR1 is SNHLY and CDR2 is FYNNEI. Trimming removed 5 bases at V and 4 bases at J, with 8 bases between. The CDR3 sequence is 12 residues long. The CDR3 region is CASSRQGYGYTF. Here the CDR3 DNA reads TGTGCCAGCAGTAGGCAGGGCTATGGCTACACCTTC.

This rearrangement joins TRBV20-1 to TRBJ1-2, with unresolved D. Trimming removed 3 bases from V and 0 bases from J, with 8 bases in between. Germline CDR1 reads DFQATT; CDR2 reads SNEGSKA (reference sequence). The CDR3 consists of 13 residues. The CDR3 DNA reads TGCAGTGCTAGTACTCTAACTAACTATGGCTACACCTTC. Residues: CSASTLTNYGYTF.

The chain uses TRBV2 and TRBJ1-2; D not resolved. Trimming removed 3 bases from V and 2 bases from J, with 4 bases in between. The CDR3 has 12 amino acids. Germline V gene data show CDR1 as SNHLY and CDR2 as FYNNEI. CDR3 region: CASSETNYGYTF. The CDR3 DNA is TGTGCCAGCAGTGAGACGAACTATGGCTACACCTTC.

The rearrangement uses TRBV10-3 and TRBJ2-3; 8 bases line up with TRBD2. CDR1 is ENHRY and CDR2 is SYGVKD in the germline V gene. Germline trimming cut 3 bases from V and 3 bases from J; bases unmatched to any gene: 5. The CDR3 has 15 residues. In DNA form, the CDR3 reads TGTGCCATCAGTGACCCTAGCGGGTTTACAGATACGCAGTATTTT. It translates to CAISDPSGFTDTQYF.

The chain is built from TRBV10-3 and TRBJ1-3; D gene ambiguous. CDR1 and CDR2 (germline): ENHRY, SYGVKD. Trimming shortened V by 6 bases and J by 4 bases, and 7 bases separated the two germline ends. The CDR3 is 12 amino acids. CDR3 coding DNA: TGTGCCATCAGACCGACAGGAAACACCATATATTTT. Translating gives CAIRPTGNTIYF.

The V gene is TRBV5-1, the J gene TRBJ2-1; 9 nucleotides agree with TRBD1. CDR1 and CDR2 from the germline V gene are SGHRS and YFSETQ. V shed 0 bases and J 3 bases; nucleotides not matched to a gene: 4. The CDR3 has 16 amino acids. The CDR3 loop is CASSLEGTGYYNEQFF. CDR3 nucleotide sequence: TGCGCCAGCAGCTTGGAAGGGACAGGGTACTACAATGAGCAGTTCTTC.

V usage is TRBV27 and J usage is TRBJ1-3, with 7 bases aligning to TRBD1. Per germline, CDR1 MNHEY and CDR2 SMNVEV (reference sequence). The CDR3 runs to 15 residues. V was pared by 1 base and J by 4 bases, with 4 bases of the junction left unmatched. The chain's CDR3 is CASSLLGGAGNTIYF. The CDR3 DNA reads as TGTGCCAGCAGTTTATTAGGGGGCGCAGGAAACACCATATATTTT.

The chain combines TRBV28 with TRBJ1-5, with 7 nucleotides matching TRBD1. This CDR3 contains 14 residues. Trimming removed 3 bases from V and 4 bases from J; junction bases left unmatched: 3. Germline lookup yields CDR1 MDHEN and CDR2 SYDVKM. The CDR3 DNA reads TGTGCCAGCAGTTTGGACAGGACGAATCAGCCCCAGCATTTT. Protein product: CASSLDRTNQPQHF.